The 3 T cell receptor beta chains listed next were all sequenced from one sample in a study of spatial heterogeneity in lung cancer. As for time point: sample taken at primary tumor resection. TCRdb passed the 5' RACE reads through MiXCR, listing each CDR3 protein once. The sample lists 48,000 or so distinct CDR3 sequences, roughly 5% occurring once. Sample: PBMCs, taken at surgery. Source of these receptors: a male donor with early-stage non-small cell lung cancer.

This clonotype was observed many times. CDR3 loop: CASSHDDLGRVSGEQYF. DNA for the CDR3: TGTGCCAGCAGCCACGACGACTTAGGACGGGTCTCCGGCGAGCAGTACTTC. The J gene is TRBJ2-7, the V gene TRBV7-8; D not certain. This CDR3 spans 17 amino acids. Trimming shortened V by 5 bases and J by 6 bases, and 26 bases separated the two germline ends. CDR1 and CDR2 (germline): SGHVS, FQNEAQ.

This clonotype was counted at least ten times. The V call is TRBV20-1, the J call TRBJ1-1, with 9 bases aligning to TRBD1. V shed 4 bases, J shed 1 base, and the junction held 7 bases outside the gene matches. Germline V gene lookup returns CDR1 DFQATT and CDR2 SNEGSKA (reference sequence). This CDR3 is built from 15 residues. CDR3 nucleotide sequence: TGCAGTGCTAAACGGACAGGGGACTCGAACACTGAAGCTTTCTTT. Translated, it gives CSAKRTGDSNTEAFF.

In its sample, this clonotype was seen many times. V gene TRBV29-1 combines with J gene TRBJ2-1, with 9 bases that match TRBD2. The germline V gene has CDR1 SQVTM and CDR2 ANQGSEA. This CDR3 spans 16 amino acids. V was clipped by 0 bases and J by 7 bases; unmatched bases: 10. In DNA, the CDR3 is TGCAGCGTTGAAGACCCCGCTAGCGGGACACCTAATGAGCAGTTCTTC. Amino acids: CSVEDPASGTPNEQFF.